The source of this TCR beta chain is a study of STAT3 mutations in large granular lymphocyte leukemia. Study findings and constraints: Every T-cell large granular lymphocyte leukemia patient had at least one immunodominant TCR beta clonotype. Differing intervals and regimens complicate linking therapy response to clone burden.

The V and J ends lost 2 bases and 7 bases, in that order; junction bases with no gene match: 10. CDR1 and CDR2 (germline): MNHEY, SMNVEV (reference sequence). The CDR3 length is 17 residues. On this clone itself: Its specificity is unknown.

Some clones are missing from TCRdb's copy, which holds only in-frame ones; the method was immunoSEQ multiplex PCR. This table holds about 34,000 clones, around 88% found once. The sample was peripheral blood mononuclear cells. The sequence came from a man aged 55-75 years with T-cell large granular lymphocyte leukemia. Some clones in this sample may be carry-over from other donors' samples. The chain carries TRBV27 and TRBJ2-7; 14 nucleotides match TRBD2. The CDR3 nucleotides read TGTGCCAGCAGTTTAGGAGGGACTAGCGGGAGCACAGGGGAGCAGTACTTC. It translates to CASSLGGTSGSTGEQYF.